A selection of T cell receptor beta chains follows, all from one sample in a study of blood T cell repertoires in COVID-19. The assay was immunoSEQ multiplex PCR, and TCRdb's table has in-frame clones only and misses some. The sample has about 530,000 clones, approximately 91% seen once; the top ten hold roughly 7.4%. Source material: peripheral blood. The receptors stem from a woman in her forties or fifties with COVID-19, enrolled during active disease. Both conserved end residues are trimmed from each CDR3. The D gene is left open where the match is weak.

V gene	D gene	J gene	CDR3 length	CDR3 protein
TRBV2	NA	TRBJ2-7	13	ASSASGARSGEQY
TRBV7-9	NA	TRBJ2-2	11	ASSLRGTGELF
TRBV5-1	NA	TRBJ2-7	12	ASSLTGLSYEQY
TRBV5-1	TRBD1	TRBJ2-7	13	ASKVLGTANYEQY
TRBV6-1	TRBD1	TRBJ2-1	14	ASSEAWDRGGNEQF
TRBV5-1	TRBD2	TRBJ2-7	14	ASSSARVGGSYEQY
TRBV5-1	NA	TRBJ1-3	13	ASSLQGVSGNTIY
TRBV5-1	NA	TRBJ2-1	12	ASSLGQGIYEQF
TRBV2	TRBD1	TRBJ1-1	15	ASTGGTPDIKTLEAF
TRBV5-1	NA	TRBJ1-2	12	ASSLDPGSYGYT
TRBV6-1	NA	TRBJ1-1	12	ASSEFNRGTEAF
TRBV9	NA	TRBJ2-1	12	ASSVGGLSREQF
TRBV3-1/TRBV3-2	NA	TRBJ1-2	10	ASSQADYGYT
TRBV12-5	NA	TRBJ1-2	11	ASGLRDTYGYT
TRBV7-2	NA	TRBJ1-2	13	ASSLPQGPNYGYT
TRBV7-8	NA	TRBJ1-4	15	ASSPREGLATNEKLF
TRBV27	NA	TRBJ1-1	14	ASSLGGGQRNTEAF
TRBV5-4	NA	TRBJ1-1	12	ASSLPTGNTEAF
TRBV5-6	NA	TRBJ1-2	11	ASSLLQAYGYT
TRBV10-3	TRBD1	TRBJ2-1	14	AIAKTGTGIENEQF
TRBV19	NA	TRBJ2-4	14	ASSMNHGVAKNIQY
TRBV6-4	TRBD1	TRBJ1-6	12	ASSGTGWGSPLH
TRBV5-6	NA	TRBJ1-4	12	ASSSPAGGEKLF
TRBV4-1	TRBD1	TRBJ2-5	11	ASGRDREETQY
TRBV12-5	NA	TRBJ2-1	12	ASGLEGQNNEQF
TRBV6-2/TRBV6-3	NA	TRBJ2-5	11	ASSYSSRETQY
TRBV6-6	TRBD1	TRBJ1-2	11	ASSSGGVYGYT
TRBV19	TRBD2	TRBJ2-1	13	ASTRRRGSYNEQF
TRBV11-3	NA	TRBJ1-4	15	ASSLPAWGGLNEKLF